This is a list of T cell receptor beta chains from one sample in a study of blood T cell repertoires in COVID-19. Measured with immunoSEQ multiplex PCR; TCRdb has only the in-frame clones, and not every one. Of around 430,000 clones detected, approximately 87% appear once; the ten largest clones hold about 9.4%. Sample: PBMCs or T cells enriched from blood (not recorded which). Receptor source: a woman in her forties or fifties who had recovered from COVID-19. Both conserved end residues are part of each CDR3. Each record gives: CDR3 length, J gene, V gene, CDR3 protein.

cdr3_length: 13
j_call: TRBJ2-5
v_call: TRBV24-1
cdr3_aa: CATSRIEGGTQYF

cdr3_length: 15
j_call: TRBJ2-1
v_call: TRBV2
cdr3_aa: CASASGAGVADEQFF

cdr3_length: 15
j_call: TRBJ1-5
v_call: TRBV19
cdr3_aa: CASSLDRGNNQPQHF

cdr3_length: 17
j_call: TRBJ2-5
v_call: TRBV9
cdr3_aa: CASSVGLAGGIQETQYF

cdr3_length: 17
j_call: TRBJ1-1
v_call: TRBV4-2
cdr3_aa: CASSQGARDRGNTEAFF

cdr3_length: 14
j_call: TRBJ1-2
v_call: TRBV6-5
cdr3_aa: CASSPDDEIYGYTF

cdr3_length: 15
j_call: TRBJ1-5
v_call: TRBV28
cdr3_aa: CASSQRGGGSQPQHF

cdr3_length: 13
j_call: TRBJ1-2
v_call: TRBV12-3/TRBV12-4
cdr3_aa: CASWDTTNYGYTF

cdr3_length: 15
j_call: TRBJ1-2
v_call: TRBV5-4
cdr3_aa: CASSLSPGVSYGYTF

cdr3_length: 14
j_call: TRBJ1-6
v_call: TRBV5-6
cdr3_aa: CASSFRRANSPLHF

cdr3_length: 17
j_call: TRBJ1-1
v_call: TRBV18
cdr3_aa: CASSPAGTGTVNTEAFF

cdr3_length: 14
j_call: TRBJ1-6
v_call: TRBV6-2/TRBV6-3
cdr3_aa: CASSYSGVNSPLHF

cdr3_length: 13
j_call: TRBJ2-7
v_call: TRBV6-2/TRBV6-3
cdr3_aa: CASSYDSTYEQYF

cdr3_length: 14
j_call: TRBJ2-1
v_call: TRBV27
cdr3_aa: CASRGGSPGYEQFF

cdr3_length: 16
j_call: TRBJ1-6
v_call: TRBV18
cdr3_aa: CASSRDFSGGHTPLHF

cdr3_length: 17
j_call: TRBJ1-1
v_call: TRBV2
cdr3_aa: CASSEALPRQGNTEAFF

cdr3_length: 14
j_call: TRBJ1-5
v_call: TRBV7-2
cdr3_aa: CASSERQGAQPQHF